In its sample, the clone carrying this T cell receptor beta chain was seen a few times. The antigen remains unidentified. CDR1 and CDR2 from the germline V gene are DFQATT and SNEGSKA (reference sequence). The junction had 9 bases not matched to a gene; V was cut back by 5 bases and J by 7 bases. The CDR3 has 13 amino acids. TCRdb reprocessed the reads via MiXCR and lists one record per CDR3 protein. Counted here are around 300,000 distinct CDR3 sequences, less than 25% occurring once; the ten biggest clones make up around 20%. This sample stems from a study of T cell repertoires in cytomegalovirus infection. Study information: As its CMV epitopes, the study selected recently identified HLA-C-restricted and well-studied HLA-B-restricted targets.

V is TRBV20-1 and J is TRBJ1-2; 8 nucleotides match TRBD1. Material: cultured PBMCs, obtained from culture after CMV antigen stimulation. The sequence was obtained from a human donor in good health (CMV status not recorded). Some clones in this sample may be carry-over from other donors' samples. The CDR3, as DNA: TGCAGTGCTCTAGACAGGGGAGGACGTGGCTACACCTTC. Protein sequence: CSALDRGGRGYTF.